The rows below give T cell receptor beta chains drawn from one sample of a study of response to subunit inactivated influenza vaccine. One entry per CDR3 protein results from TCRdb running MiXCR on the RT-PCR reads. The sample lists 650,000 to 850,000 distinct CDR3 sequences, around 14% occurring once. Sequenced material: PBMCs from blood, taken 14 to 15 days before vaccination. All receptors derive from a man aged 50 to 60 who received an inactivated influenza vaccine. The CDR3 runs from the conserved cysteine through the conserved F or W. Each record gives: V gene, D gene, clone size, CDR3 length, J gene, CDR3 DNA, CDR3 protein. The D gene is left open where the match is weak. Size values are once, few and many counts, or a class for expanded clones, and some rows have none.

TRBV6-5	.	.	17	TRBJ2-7	TGTGCCAGCAGTTTTGCCCGGACGGTTGGACCCTCCTACGAGCAGTACTTC	CASSFARTVGPSYEQYF
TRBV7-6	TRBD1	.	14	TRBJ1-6	TGTGCCAGCAGCACCAGACAGGGAGGTTCACCCCTCCACTTT	CASSTRQGGSPLHF
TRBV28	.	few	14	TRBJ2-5	TGTGCCAGTTATAAACAGGGTCGGAAAGAGACCCAGTACTTC	CASYKQGRKETQYF
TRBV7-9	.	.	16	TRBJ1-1	TGTGCCAGCAGCCCTCCGGCGTGGGGCGATTACACTGAAGCTTTCTTT	CASSPPAWGDYTEAFF
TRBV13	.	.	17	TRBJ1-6	TGTGCCAGCAGCTTAGCGGCGGGACGCTCCTATAATTCACCCCTCCACTTT	CASSLAAGRSYNSPLHF
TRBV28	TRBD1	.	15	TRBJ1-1	TGTGCCAGCCTACCGTCCTGGACAGGCGGCACTGAAGCTTTCTTT	CASLPSWTGGTEAFF
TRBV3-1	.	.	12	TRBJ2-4	TGTGCCAGCAGCCAAGATATTAACATTCAGTACTTC	CASSQDINIQYF
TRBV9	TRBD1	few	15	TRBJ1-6	TGTGCCAGCACCCAGGGGGGATTGAATAATTCACCCCTCCACTTT	CASTQGGLNNSPLHF
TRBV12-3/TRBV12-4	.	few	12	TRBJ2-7	TGTGCCAGCAGTGATGATATCTACGAGCAGTACTTC	CASSDDIYEQYF
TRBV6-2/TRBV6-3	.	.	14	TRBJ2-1	TGTGCCAGCAGTTATCTTGGCGCCTACAATGAGCAGTTCTTC	CASSYLGAYNEQFF
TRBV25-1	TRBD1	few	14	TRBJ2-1	TGTGCCAGCAGAGACAGGGGCGCCTACAATGAGCAGTTCTTC	CASRDRGAYNEQFF
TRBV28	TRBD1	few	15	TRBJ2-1	TGTGCCAGCAGCCGGGGACAGGGGATGAACAATGAGCAGTTCTTC	CASSRGQGMNNEQFF
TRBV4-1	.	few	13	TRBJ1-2	TGCGCCAGCAGCCGCACTAGCGGGGAGGGGTACACCTTC	CASSRTSGEGYTF
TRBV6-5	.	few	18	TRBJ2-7	TGTGCCAGCAGTTACCGCGGTGGGGGACGCCGACCCCCCTACGAGCAGTACTTC	CASSYRGGGRRPPYEQYF
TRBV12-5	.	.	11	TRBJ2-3	TGTGCTAGTGGACGGCCCGATACGCAGTATTTT	CASGRPDTQYF
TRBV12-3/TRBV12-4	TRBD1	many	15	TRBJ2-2	TGTGCCAGCAGAAAGACCGGGACAGAAACCGGGGAGCTGTTTTTT	CASRKTGTETGELFF
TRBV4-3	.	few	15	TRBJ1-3	TGCGCCAGCAGCCAAGGACATCTCTCTGGAAACACCATATATTTT	CASSQGHLSGNTIYF
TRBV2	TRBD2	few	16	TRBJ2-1	TGTGCCAGCAGTGAAGGTGGACTAGGTTCCTACAATGAGCAGTTCTTC	CASSEGGLGSYNEQFF
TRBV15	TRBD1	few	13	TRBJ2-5	TGTGCCACCAGCGCAAGGGGGCTAGAGACCCAGTACTTC	CATSARGLETQYF
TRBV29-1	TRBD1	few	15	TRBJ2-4	TGCAGCGTTTTTGGACAGGGCTTAGCCAAAAACATTCAGTACTTC	CSVFGQGLAKNIQYF
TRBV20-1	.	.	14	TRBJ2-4	TGCAGTGCTATCTCAGGGTTAGCCAAAAACATTCAGTACTTC	CSAISGLAKNIQYF
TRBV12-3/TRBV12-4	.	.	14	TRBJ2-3	TGTGCCACCAAGACAGCCGCTAGCACAGATACGCAGTATTTT	CATKTAASTDTQYF
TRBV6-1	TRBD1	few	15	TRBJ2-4	TGTGCCAGCAGAGAGGACAGGGAAGCCAAAAACATTCAGTACTTC	CASREDREAKNIQYF
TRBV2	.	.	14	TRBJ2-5	TGTGCCAGCAGTGAAAGGTTCCTTAAAGGGACCCAGTACTTC	CASSERFLKGTQYF
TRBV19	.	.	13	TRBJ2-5	TGTGCCAGTCAGACCGGGAATCAAGAGACCCAGTACTTC	CASQTGNQETQYF
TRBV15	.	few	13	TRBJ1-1	TGTGCCACCAGCCCCACCCTGGGAACTGAAGCTTTCTTT	CATSPTLGTEAFF
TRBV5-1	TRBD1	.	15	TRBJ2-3	TGCGCCAGCACCCCGACAGGGGGCCAGGCAGATACGCAGTATTTT	CASTPTGGQADTQYF
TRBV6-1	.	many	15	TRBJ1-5	TGTGCCAGCACCCTGGGAGGAGATAGCAATCAGCCCCAGCATTTT	CASTLGGDSNQPQHF
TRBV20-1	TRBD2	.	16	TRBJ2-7	TGCAGTGCTGGAGGTAGCGGGGGCCTCGGCTCCTACGAGCAGTACTTC	CSAGGSGGLGSYEQYF
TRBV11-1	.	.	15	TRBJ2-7	TGTGCCAGCAGCCTCTTGGGCTGGAGGTCCTACGAGCAGTACTTC	CASSLLGWRSYEQYF
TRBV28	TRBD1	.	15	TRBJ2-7	TGTGCCAGCAGTTTAGTGACAGGGTGGTCCTACGAGCAGTACTTC	CASSLVTGWSYEQYF
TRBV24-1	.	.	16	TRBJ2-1	TGTGCCACCAGTGACAGACAGGTCCCCCGAATCAATGAGCAGTTCTTC	CATSDRQVPRINEQFF
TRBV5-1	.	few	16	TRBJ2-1	TGCGCCAGCAGCAGCTTACCCGACCCATCCTACAATGAGCAGTTCTTC	CASSSLPDPSYNEQFF
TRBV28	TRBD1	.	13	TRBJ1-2	TGTGCCAGCAGTTCCGGACAGGTCTATGGCTACACCTTC	CASSSGQVYGYTF
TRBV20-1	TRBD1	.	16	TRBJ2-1	TGCAGTGCTAGAGAATTACAGGGGGCTAACTACAATGAGCAGTTCTTC	CSARELQGANYNEQFF